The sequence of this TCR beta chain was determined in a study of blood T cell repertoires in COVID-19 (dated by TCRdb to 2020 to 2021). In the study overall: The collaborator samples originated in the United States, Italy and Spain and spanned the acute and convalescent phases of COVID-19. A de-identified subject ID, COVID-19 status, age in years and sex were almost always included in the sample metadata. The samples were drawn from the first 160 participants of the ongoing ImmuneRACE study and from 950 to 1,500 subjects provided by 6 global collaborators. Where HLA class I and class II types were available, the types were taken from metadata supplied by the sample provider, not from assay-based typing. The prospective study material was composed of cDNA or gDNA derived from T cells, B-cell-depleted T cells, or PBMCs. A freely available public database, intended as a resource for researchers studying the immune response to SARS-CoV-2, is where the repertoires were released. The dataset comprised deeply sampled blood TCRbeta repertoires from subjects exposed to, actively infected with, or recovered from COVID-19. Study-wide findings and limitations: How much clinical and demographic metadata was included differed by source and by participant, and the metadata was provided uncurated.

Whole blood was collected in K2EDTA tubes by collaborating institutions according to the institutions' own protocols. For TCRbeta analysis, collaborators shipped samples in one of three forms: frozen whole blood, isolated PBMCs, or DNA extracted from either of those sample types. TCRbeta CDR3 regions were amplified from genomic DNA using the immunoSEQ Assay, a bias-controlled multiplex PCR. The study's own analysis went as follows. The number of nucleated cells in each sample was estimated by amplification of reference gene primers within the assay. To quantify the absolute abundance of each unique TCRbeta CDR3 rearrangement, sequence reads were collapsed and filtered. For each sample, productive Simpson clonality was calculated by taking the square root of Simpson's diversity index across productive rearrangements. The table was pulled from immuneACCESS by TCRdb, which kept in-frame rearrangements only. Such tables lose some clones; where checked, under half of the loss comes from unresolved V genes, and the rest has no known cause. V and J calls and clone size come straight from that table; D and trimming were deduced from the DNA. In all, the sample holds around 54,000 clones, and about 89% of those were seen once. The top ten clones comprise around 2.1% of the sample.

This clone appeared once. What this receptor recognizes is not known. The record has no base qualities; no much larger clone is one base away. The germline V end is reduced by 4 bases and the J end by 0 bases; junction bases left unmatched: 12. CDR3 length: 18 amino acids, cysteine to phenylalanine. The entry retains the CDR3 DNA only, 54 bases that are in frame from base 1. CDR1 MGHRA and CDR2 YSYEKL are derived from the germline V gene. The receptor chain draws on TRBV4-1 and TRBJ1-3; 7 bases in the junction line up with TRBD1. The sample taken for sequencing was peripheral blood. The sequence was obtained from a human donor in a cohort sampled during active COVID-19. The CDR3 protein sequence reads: CASSRLTQGLVSGNTIYF. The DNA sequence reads TGCGCCAGCAGCCGGCTAACACAGGGGTTAGTCTCTGGAAACACCATATATTTT.